This entry concerns a single TCR beta chain. Its specificity is unknown. Trimming pared 3 bases from V and 4 bases from J, leaving 11 bases between. This CDR3 spans 14 amino acids. CDR1 MNHEY and CDR2 SVGAGI come from the germline V gene. The sample belongs to a study of beta chain features in type 1 diabetes. cDNA synthesis used the whole RNA isolate, giving expressed TCRB sequences. Sequencing was performed with immunoSEQ multiplex PCR; in TCRdb, only in-frame clones are kept and a portion is missing. The data contain 900,000 or so clones, roughly 15% of them singletons. Averaging around 120 mL, one heparinised blood draw was given by each donor. CD45RO/CCR7/CD25/CD127/CD95/CD27 sorting isolated CD4+ naive, central memory, regulatory and stem cell-like memory cells. Study observations and caveats: The naive, central memory and Treg TCRB repertoires looked more alike in patients than they did in healthy donors.

The V gene is TRBV6-5, the J gene TRBJ2-3; D is undetermined. This clonotype originated in a woman under 30 in good health. The sequencing input was naive CD4+ T cells from blood. CDR3 coding DNA: TGTGCCAGCAGTTATAGCCAATCCGCAGATACGCAGTATTTT. It codes for CASSYSQSADTQYF.